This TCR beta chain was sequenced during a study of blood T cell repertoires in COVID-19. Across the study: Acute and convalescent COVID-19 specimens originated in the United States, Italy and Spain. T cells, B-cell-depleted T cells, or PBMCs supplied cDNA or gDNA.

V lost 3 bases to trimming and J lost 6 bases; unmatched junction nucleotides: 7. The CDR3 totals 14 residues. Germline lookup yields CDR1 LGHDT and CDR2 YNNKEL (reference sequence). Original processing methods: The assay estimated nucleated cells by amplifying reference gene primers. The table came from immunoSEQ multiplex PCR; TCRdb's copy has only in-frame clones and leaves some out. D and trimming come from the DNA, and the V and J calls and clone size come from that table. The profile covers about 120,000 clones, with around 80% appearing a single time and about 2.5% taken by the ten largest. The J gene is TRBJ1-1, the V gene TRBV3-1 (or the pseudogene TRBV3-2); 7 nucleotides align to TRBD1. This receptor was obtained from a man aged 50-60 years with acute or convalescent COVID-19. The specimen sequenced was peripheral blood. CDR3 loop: CASSQYQGESEAFF. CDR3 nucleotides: TGTGCCAGCAGCCAGTACCAGGGGGAGTCTGAAGCTTTCTTT.